One sample yielded the 16 T cell receptor beta chains listed below, sequenced in a study of CD8 T cells in Susac syndrome. Reverse transcription used roughly 0.45 to 1 ug RNA and random hexamers. From the immunoSEQ multiplex PCR reads, TCRdb called clonotypes with MiXCR, one entry per CDR3 protein. The profile shows about 75,000 distinct CDR3 sequences, roughly 95% of them singletons. The sequenced sample consisted of CD8+ T cells from PBMCs. These receptors were collected from a human donor with Susac syndrome.

This clonotype was detected only a few times. The V gene is TRBV27, the J gene TRBJ2-7; no clear D. The CDR3 spans 9 residues. The V gene's germline CDR1 is MNHEY and CDR2 SMNVEV (reference sequence). V was shortened by 5 bases and J by 5 bases, with 1 base between the two germline ends. The CDR3 bases are TGTGCCAGCAGTGACGAGCAGTACTTC. Its protein is CASSDEQYF.

The J gene is TRBJ1-6, the V gene TRBV2, with no clear D. Germline assignment: CDR1 SNHLY and CDR2 FYNNEI. V lost 3 bases, J lost 7 bases, and 13 bases lay in between. This CDR3 is 15 amino acids long. CDR3 region: CASSDRTLGNSPLHF. As DNA, the CDR3 is TGTGCCAGCAGTGACCGGACCCTCGGGAATTCACCCCTCCACTTT.

This chain connects TRBV7-9 to TRBJ2-5; possible D gene TRBD1, 5 bases. The CDR3 spans 14 residues. CDR1 is SEHNR and CDR2 is FQNEAQ in the germline V gene (reference sequence). Trimming pared 4 bases from V and 5 bases from J, leaving 14 bases between. The CDR3 loop is CASSSSGSQETQYF. CDR3 nucleotides: TGTGCCAGCAGCTCATCAGGGTCCCAGGAGACCCAGTACTTC. Drawing the rest from reference TRBV7-9 and TRBJ2-5, the complete variable domain is DTGVSQNPRHKITKRGQNVTFRCDPISEHNRLYWYRQTLGQGPEFLTYFQNEAQLEKSRLLSDRFSAERPKGSFSTLEIQRTEQGDSAMYLCASSSSGSQETQYFGPGTRLLVL.

J is TRBJ1-5 and V is TRBV3-1; D remains ambiguous. CDR3 size: 14 residues. V lost 5 bases to trimming and J lost 5 bases, with 13 bases between them. The germline gives CDR1 LGHDT, CDR2 YNNKEL (reference sequence). CDR3 sequence (DNA): TGTGCCAGCAGCTTTGGACGGAAAGATCAGCCCCAGCATTTT. It translates to CASSFGRKDQPQHF.

The chain recombines TRBV7-9 with TRBJ1-1, with 7 nucleotides matching TRBD1. Germline values: CDR1 SEHNR, CDR2 FQNEAQ (reference sequence). CDR3 size: 17 residues. Trimming removed 5 bases from V and 8 bases from J; junction bases left unmatched: 20. The CDR3 loop reads CASSVRTTGALDLEAFF. DNA for the CDR3: TGTGCCAGCAGCGTACGTACAACAGGGGCTCTTGATTTGGAAGCTTTCTTT.

V is TRBV7-9 and J is TRBJ2-1; 11 bases map to TRBD2. Losses at the gene ends were 7 bases for V and 6 bases for J; bases not matched to a gene: 8. CDR1 and CDR2 (germline): SEHNR, FQNEAQ (reference sequence). The CDR3 spans 15 residues. The CDR3 DNA reads as TGTGCCAGCAACCGACTAGCGGGGCCAATCAATGAGCAGTTCTTC. It is translated as CASNRLAGPINEQFF.

The V and J genes are TRBV6-4 and TRBJ2-3; D unresolved. CDR3 length: 15 residues. CDR1 MRHNA and CDR2 SNTAGT come from the germline V gene. V shed 1 base and J shed 0 bases, with 8 bases lying between them. CDR3 protein: CASSDYPSSTDTQYF. The CDR3 coding sequence is TGTGCCAGCAGTGACTATCCGTCTAGCACAGATACGCAGTATTTT.

The rearrangement joins TRBV4-1 to TRBJ1-1; 8 bases are shared with TRBD1. The CDR3 consists of 14 residues. CDR1 and CDR2 from the germline V gene are MGHRA and YSYEKL. V trimming: 3 bases; J trimming: 3 bases; junction bases outside the gene matches: 3. The CDR3 sequence: CASSHPQGDTEAFF. CDR3 DNA: TGCGCCAGCAGCCACCCACAGGGGGACACTGAAGCTTTCTTT.

As DNA, the CDR3 is TGTGCCAGCAGCTTAGAACGTTCGGGTGTCGATGAGCAGTTCTTC. Protein product: CASSLERSGVDEQFF. The V call is TRBV7-9, the J call TRBJ2-1; the D is unclear. Deletions cut 1 base from V and 8 bases from J, with 15 bases between. In germline, CDR1 is SEHNR, CDR2 FQNEAQ (reference sequence). This CDR3 has 15 amino acids.

This clonotype was observed a handful of times. V usage is TRBV13 and J usage is TRBJ2-7; D possibly uses TRBD1 or TRBD2 (6 bases each). The germline V gene encodes CDR1 PRHDT and CDR2 FYEKMQ (reference sequence). This CDR3 is built from 15 residues. Trimming removed 0 bases at V and 0 bases at J, with 9 bases between. This CDR3 is CASSLGGGSSYEQYF. The CDR3 nucleotides are TGTGCCAGCAGCTTAGGGGGGGGCTCCTCCTACGAGCAGTACTTC.

The chain combines TRBV6-9 with TRBJ1-2, with a possible D match to TRBD1 (6 bases). The CDR3 runs to 14 residues. Germline V gene data show CDR1 as MNHGY and CDR2 as SVAAGI. Between the trimmed V and J ends, which lost 2 bases and 4 bases, there was a span of 11 bases. The CDR3 loop reads CASSYLDRSYGYTF. The CDR3 nucleotides read TGTGCCAGCAGTTATCTCGACAGGAGCTATGGCTACACCTTC.

The chain is built from TRBV7-8 and TRBJ2-1; D is uncertain. Per the germline V gene, CDR1 is SGHVS and CDR2 is FQNEAQ. The CDR3 is 12 amino acids. V dropped 4 bases and J dropped 7 bases, with 8 bases sitting between them. CDR3 DNA: TGTGCCAGCAGCTACGGACCTAATGAGCAGTTCTTC. Residues: CASSYGPNEQFF.

This chain joins TRBV11-2 and TRBJ2-7; TRBD2 aligns across 7 bases. The CDR3 contains 15 residues. The V gene end was trimmed by 4 bases and the J gene end by 2 bases; junction bases not matched to a gene: 8. Germline V gene data show CDR1 as SGHAT and CDR2 as FQNNGV. This chain's CDR3 is CASSSVGTTPYEQYF. The DNA for the CDR3 is TGTGCCAGCAGCTCGGTAGGGACTACACCCTACGAGCAGTACTTC.

The V call is TRBV2, the J call TRBJ1-1; D gene unclear. CDR1 is SNHLY, CDR2 FYNNEI, per germline. This CDR3 is 11 amino acids long. The V end lost 3 bases, the J end lost 7 bases, and 6 bases lay between the germline ends. CDR3 protein: CASSDRGEAFF. The CDR3 nucleotides are TGTGCCAGCAGTGACCGGGGTGAAGCTTTCTTT.

This rearrangement joins TRBV27 to TRBJ2-2; no definite D call. Trimming cost V 0 bases and J 5 bases, with 7 bases left between them. Germline V gene lookup returns CDR1 MNHEY and CDR2 SMNVEV (reference sequence). This CDR3 has 14 amino acids. CDR3 residues: CASSLSAFTGELFF. As DNA, the CDR3 is TGTGCCAGCAGTTTATCAGCTTTTACCGGGGAGCTGTTTTTT.

This clonotype occurred once. The chain has TRBV5-1 and TRBJ2-3; D may be TRBD2 (5 bases). The CDR3 loop spans 15 amino acids. Trimming shortened V by 1 base and J by 0 bases, and 9 bases separated the two germline ends. Germline assignment: CDR1 SGHRS and CDR2 YFSETQ. CDR3 amino acids: CASSLQRSSTDTQYF. The CDR3 DNA reads as TGCGCCAGCAGCTTGCAGCGGTCTAGCACAGATACGCAGTATTTT.